The present T cell receptor (beta chain) was sequenced within a study of T cell repertoires in cytomegalovirus infection. TCRdb processed the reads anew with MiXCR; each CDR3 protein has one entry. The table has tens of thousands of distinct CDR3 sequences, about 24% seen once. Many counts were recorded for this clonotype. Its antigen is not known. The V gene's germline CDR1 is MNHNS and CDR2 SASEGT. This CDR3 region has 15 residues. V was shortened by 1 base and J by 0 bases, with 10 bases between the two germline ends. This sample comprised CD8+ T cells from cultured PBMCs, obtained from culture after CMV antigen stimulation. The chain joins TRBV6-1 to TRBJ2-7; D is possibly TRBD1 (6 bases). The clonotype comes from a human donor in good health (CMV status not recorded). Some clones in this sample may be carry-over from other donors' samples. The CDR3 bases are TGTGCCAGCAGTGAAGAGACAGGTCCCTCCTACGAGCAGTACTTC. This translates into CASSEETGPSYEQYF.